The next 10 T cell receptor beta chains were all read from a single sample in a study of tumor and adjacent non-tumor tissue in lung cancer. The library came from three nested PCR rounds adapted from ARM-PCR protocols. Each CDR3 protein gets one entry after TCRdb re-called the multiplex PCR reads with MiXCR. The sample holds around 120,000 distinct CDR3 sequences, 66% seen once. The template was RNA from unsorted bulk tissue. The sequencing input was lung tumor tissue. These receptors were taken from a man under 40 with non-small cell lung cancer.

A single count supports this clonotype. A much larger clone lies one base from this, so it may be a read error. The chain is built from TRBV12-5 and TRBJ1-5, with 12 bases aligning to TRBD1. This CDR3 is 15 amino acids long. Trimming at V came to 7 bases and at J to 3 bases, leaving 4 bases not matched to a gene. The germline gives CDR1 LGHNT, CDR2 FRNRAP. CDR3 nucleotide sequence: TGTGCTAGTGTGGGGACAGGGGGCTTCAATCAGCCCCAGCATTTT. Protein product: CASVGTGGFNQPQHF. The full variable domain, completed using reference TRBV12-5 and TRBJ1-5, is DARVTQTPRHKVTEMGQEVTMRCQPILGHNTVFWYRQTMMQGLELLAYFRNRAPLDDSGMPKDRFSAEMPDATLATLKIQPSEPRDSAVYFCASVGTGGFNQPQHFGDGTRLSIL.

This clonotype occurred many times. The gene calls are TRBV4-1 and TRBJ2-2; D perhaps matches TRBD2 (6 bases). The CDR3 is 16 residues long. V lost 0 bases to trimming and J lost 4 bases, with 12 bases between them. In germline, CDR1 is MGHRA, CDR2 YSYEKL. The DNA for the CDR3 is TGCGCCAGCAGCCAAGAAGTTTCTAGCGTCACCGGGGAGCTGTTTTTT. It encodes CASSQEVSSVTGELFF.

As for this clonotype: The germline gene is not matched at one end of the junction; a read error may be the cause. The chain joins TRBV20-1 to TRBJ2-7; TRBD2 agrees at 7 bases. This CDR3 is built from 16 residues. Germline-derived CDR1 and CDR2 are DFQATT and SNEGSKA (reference sequence). The CDR3 loop reads CTARDVRLADSYEQYF. The CDR3 DNA follows: TGCACTGCTAGAGATGTTCGGCTAGCGGACTCCTACGAGCAGTACTTC.

Concerning this clonotype: With a much larger clone just one base away, this may be a read error. This chain connects TRBV12-3 or TRBV12-4 to TRBJ1-1; the match to TRBD1 covers 8 bases. The CDR3 covers 13 residues. V dropped 6 bases and J dropped 6; count of bases not matched to a gene: 6. The CDR3 reads CASRRTGRAEAFF. The CDR3 bases are TGTGCCAGCAGAAGGACAGGGAGGGCTGAAGCTTTCTTT.

This clonotype came up a few times. One junction end disagrees with the germline gene, perhaps due to a read error. The chain is built from TRBV11-2 and TRBJ2-7; D tentatively fits TRBD1 or TRBD2 (5 bases each). Germline CDR1 and CDR2: SGHAT and FQNNGV. This CDR3 comprises 14 residues. CDR3 in amino acids: CASGPGTTAYELYF. CDR3 nucleotides: TGTGCCAGCGGGCCGGGGACGACGGCCTATGAGCTGTACTTC.

On this clonotype itself: At one boundary the junction diverges from the germline segment, which might be a read error. The genes are TRBV5-4 and TRBJ1-1; D is uncertain. Germline CDR1 reads SGHNT; CDR2 reads YYREEE (reference sequence). The CDR3 runs to 13 residues. CDR3 nucleotides: TGTGGCAGCAGCTTGGATTCGTGGGCCGAAGCTTTCTTT. Its translation: CGSSLDSWAEAFF.

The sample holds one count of this clonotype. The chain combines TRBV11-2 with TRBJ2-1, with TRBD2 matching 7 bases. J was trimmed by 11 bases and V by 5 bases; bases with no gene match: 15. The CDR3 has 15 amino acids. Germline-derived CDR1 and CDR2 are SGHAT and FQNNGV. CDR3: CASSPLARSVNKQFF. The CDR3, as DNA: TGTGCCAGCAGCCCACTAGCGCGTAGCGTAAATAAGCAGTTCTTC.

For this clonotype: This may be a read error, as it is one base from a much larger clone. V is TRBV4-3 and J is TRBJ1-6; D remains ambiguous. The CDR3 spans 14 residues. The germline V and J ends were trimmed by 4 bases and 9 bases, with 13 bases remaining between them. CDR1 is LGHNA, CDR2 YSLEER, per germline. The CDR3 bases are TGCGCCAGCAGCCCTTCTCCCTTGGGTTCACCCCTCCACTTT. This sequence encodes CASSPSPLGSPLHF.

The chain couples TRBV11-2 to TRBJ2-1, with D maybe TRBD2 (5 bases). With 6 bases removed from V and 10 bases from J, the gap between germline ends came to 16 bases. The CDR3 has 13 amino acids. Per germline, CDR1 SGHAT and CDR2 FQNNGV. This CDR3 reads CASSPLERGEQFF. CDR3 DNA: TGTGCCAGCAGTCCCCTGGAACGCGGGGAGCAGTTCTTC.

Concerning this clonotype: A read error is possible here, since a much larger clone lies one base away. J is TRBJ2-7 and V is TRBV12-5; 9 nucleotides line up with TRBD1. Germline V gene data show CDR1 as LGHNT and CDR2 as FRNRAP. This CDR3 contains 17 residues. The CDR3 protein is CASDLVHWDREAYEQYF. Here the CDR3 DNA reads TGTGCTAGTGATTTGGTCCATTGGGACAGGGAGGCCTACGAGCAGTACTTC.